This is a list of T cell receptor beta chains from one sample in a study of technical replicates of blood from several donors. Clones were sequenced by immunoSEQ multiplex PCR, and TCRdb holds only the in-frame ones, with some missing. The sample has fewer than 85,000 clones; 85% to 95% are singletons. The sequenced sample consisted of T cells isolated from PBMCs. Every receptor here comes from a human donor in good health. The CDR3 runs from the conserved cysteine through the conserved F or W. A D gene is named only where the DNA matches it firmly. Some rows have no size entry. The others give once, few or many, or a class for an expanded clone.

V gene: TRBV7-2
clone size: NA
J gene: TRBJ2-3
D gene: TRBD2
CDR3 protein: CASSLWTSGRLSTDTQYF
CDR3 DNA: TGTGCCAGCAGCCTCTGGACTAGCGGGAGGCTAAGCACAGATACGCAGTATTTT

V gene: TRBV6-1
clone size: NA
J gene: TRBJ1-4
D gene: NA
CDR3 protein: CASSDGPGAEKLFF
CDR3 DNA: TGTGCCAGCAGTGACGGCCCTGGGGCTGAAAAACTGTTTTTT

V gene: TRBV6-5
clone size: NA
J gene: TRBJ2-3
D gene: TRBD2
CDR3 protein: CASSFYSGTGTDTQYF
CDR3 DNA: TGTGCCAGCAGTTTCTATAGCGGGACCGGCACAGATACGCAGTATTTT

V gene: TRBV7-8
clone size: NA
J gene: TRBJ2-7
D gene: TRBD2
CDR3 protein: CASSPGLAAPYEQYF
CDR3 DNA: TGTGCCAGCAGCCCCGGACTAGCAGCGCCCTACGAGCAGTACTTC

V gene: TRBV5-4
clone size: NA
J gene: TRBJ1-3
D gene: NA
CDR3 protein: CASSFGDSGNTIYF
CDR3 DNA: TGTGCCAGCAGCTTTGGAGACTCTGGAAACACCATATATTTT

V gene: TRBV7-9
clone size: once
J gene: TRBJ2-7
D gene: TRBD1
CDR3 protein: CASSLSGQGYEQYF
CDR3 DNA: TGTGCCAGCAGCTTATCGGGACAGGGCTACGAGCAGTACTTC

V gene: TRBV4-1
clone size: once
J gene: TRBJ2-7
D gene: NA
CDR3 protein: CASSQDFHSLYEQYF
CDR3 DNA: TGCGCCAGCAGCCAAGACTTTCACAGTCTATACGAGCAGTACTTC

V gene: TRBV4-2
clone size: NA
J gene: TRBJ2-7
D gene: TRBD2
CDR3 protein: CASSTIAGGLEQYF
CDR3 DNA: TGTGCCAGCAGCACTATAGCGGGAGGGCTCGAGCAGTACTTC

V gene: TRBV30
clone size: NA
J gene: TRBJ2-7
D gene: NA
CDR3 protein: CASLTPGNYEQYF
CDR3 DNA: TGTGCCTCCCTGACACCCGGCAACTACGAGCAGTACTTC

V gene: TRBV4-2
clone size: NA
J gene: TRBJ2-7
D gene: NA
CDR3 protein: CASSPSLAHGTYEQYF
CDR3 DNA: TGTGCCAGCAGCCCGTCTTTAGCGCACGGCACCTACGAGCAGTACTTC

V gene: TRBV6-1
clone size: NA
J gene: TRBJ2-7
D gene: TRBD1
CDR3 protein: CASSAGQGTYEQYF
CDR3 DNA: TGTGCCAGCAGTGCGGGACAGGGAACCTACGAGCAGTACTTC

V gene: TRBV7-6
clone size: NA
J gene: TRBJ2-1
D gene: TRBD1
CDR3 protein: CASSFGTGVYNEQFF
CDR3 DNA: TGTGCCAGCAGCTTCGGGACAGGGGTCTACAATGAGCAGTTCTTC

V gene: TRBV28
clone size: NA
J gene: TRBJ2-1
D gene: NA
CDR3 protein: CASSYLILSSYNEQFF
CDR3 DNA: TGTGCCAGCAGTTACCTCATCCTGAGCTCCTACAATGAGCAGTTCTTC

V gene: TRBV29-1
clone size: NA
J gene: TRBJ1-2
D gene: TRBD1
CDR3 protein: CSVVERGGVFRGYTF
CDR3 DNA: TGCAGCGTCGTGGAAAGAGGGGGCGTTTTTAGGGGCTACACCTTC

V gene: TRBV9
clone size: NA
J gene: TRBJ2-7
D gene: TRBD2
CDR3 protein: CASSGGTSGTHEQYF
CDR3 DNA: TGTGCCAGCAGCGGGGGGACTAGCGGGACCCACGAGCAGTACTTC

V gene: TRBV7-2
clone size: NA
J gene: TRBJ1-1
D gene: TRBD1
CDR3 protein: CASSARQGRSGMNTEAFF
CDR3 DNA: TGTGCCAGCAGCGCAAGACAGGGGAGGAGCGGAATGAACACTGAAGCTTTCTTT

V gene: TRBV7-3
clone size: NA
J gene: TRBJ1-1
D gene: NA
CDR3 protein: CASSRAQITYTEAFF
CDR3 DNA: TGTGCCAGCAGCCGAGCGCAGATAACCTACACTGAAGCTTTCTTT

V gene: TRBV27
clone size: NA
J gene: TRBJ2-3
D gene: TRBD2
CDR3 protein: CASSPRLAQFFLTDTQYF
CDR3 DNA: TGTGCCAGCAGCCCTCGACTAGCGCAATTCTTTCTCACAGATACGCAGTATTTT

V gene: TRBV19
clone size: NA
J gene: TRBJ1-4
D gene: TRBD1
CDR3 protein: CASRGQDNEKLFF
CDR3 DNA: TGTGCCAGTAGAGGACAGGATAATGAAAAACTGTTTTTT

V gene: TRBV2
clone size: once
J gene: TRBJ1-2
D gene: NA
CDR3 protein: CASSGGGTYGYTF
CDR3 DNA: TGTGCCAGCAGTGGGGGGGGAACCTATGGCTACACCTTC

V gene: TRBV5-1
clone size: NA
J gene: TRBJ1-2
D gene: NA
CDR3 protein: CASSPRGSDGYTF
CDR3 DNA: TGCGCCAGCAGCCCCCGGGGGTCGGATGGCTACACCTTC

V gene: TRBV7-8
clone size: NA
J gene: TRBJ2-2
D gene: NA
CDR3 protein: CASSFGLKVRENTGELFF
CDR3 DNA: TGTGCCAGCAGCTTTGGGTTGAAAGTGCGGGAAAACACCGGGGAGCTGTTTTTT

V gene: TRBV6-1
clone size: NA
J gene: TRBJ1-1
D gene: TRBD1
CDR3 protein: CASNEQGARAFF
CDR3 DNA: TGTGCCAGCAACGAGCAGGGGGCTCGAGCTTTCTTT

V gene: TRBV4-1
clone size: NA
J gene: TRBJ2-1
D gene: NA
CDR3 protein: CASSQGRSSVGAYNEQFF
CDR3 DNA: TGCGCCAGCAGCCAAGGGCGCTCTAGCGTTGGGGCCTACAATGAGCAGTTCTTC

V gene: TRBV2
clone size: NA
J gene: TRBJ1-2
D gene: TRBD1
CDR3 protein: CASSEAGGVRGYTF
CDR3 DNA: TGTGCCAGCAGTGAGGCAGGGGGAGTGAGGGGCTACACCTTC

V gene: TRBV7-2
clone size: NA
J gene: TRBJ1-5
D gene: TRBD1
CDR3 protein: CASSSEQGAGQPQHF
CDR3 DNA: TGTGCCAGCAGCTCCGAACAGGGGGCAGGCCAGCCCCAGCATTTT

V gene: TRBV19
clone size: NA
J gene: TRBJ2-7
D gene: TRBD1
CDR3 protein: CASSPTGDEQYF
CDR3 DNA: TGTGCCAGTAGCCCGACAGGGGACGAGCAGTACTTC

V gene: TRBV6-5
clone size: NA
J gene: TRBJ2-1
D gene: NA
CDR3 protein: CASRRLTSYNEQFF
CDR3 DNA: TGTGCCAGCAGAAGACTAACTTCCTACAATGAGCAGTTCTTC

V gene: TRBV10-3
clone size: NA
J gene: TRBJ2-2
D gene: TRBD2
CDR3 protein: CAISELKREGRTGELFF
CDR3 DNA: TGTGCCATCAGTGAGTTAAAGAGGGAGGGCCGTACCGGGGAGCTGTTTTTT

V gene: TRBV15
clone size: NA
J gene: TRBJ1-2
D gene: NA
CDR3 protein: CATSRPQGDGYTF
CDR3 DNA: TGTGCCACCAGCAGACCCCAGGGCGATGGCTACACCTTC

V gene: TRBV9
clone size: NA
J gene: TRBJ1-1
D gene: TRBD1
CDR3 protein: CASSAPNRDREAFF
CDR3 DNA: TGTGCCAGCAGCGCGCCGAACCGGGACAGGGAAGCTTTCTTT

V gene: TRBV28
clone size: NA
J gene: TRBJ2-7
D gene: NA
CDR3 protein: CASTSGTFSYEQYF
CDR3 DNA: TGTGCCAGCACCTCCGGGACTTTCAGCTACGAGCAGTACTTC

V gene: TRBV2
clone size: NA
J gene: TRBJ2-7
D gene: NA
CDR3 protein: CASSEFSAAPYEQYF
CDR3 DNA: TGTGCCAGCAGTGAATTTTCGGCGGCACCCTACGAGCAGTACTTC

V gene: TRBV7-3
clone size: NA
J gene: TRBJ2-5
D gene: TRBD2
CDR3 protein: CASSAGTSGPQYF
CDR3 DNA: TGTGCCAGCAGCGCTGGGACTAGCGGGCCTCAGTACTTC

V gene: TRBV5-1
clone size: NA
J gene: TRBJ1-5
D gene: TRBD1
CDR3 protein: CASSLQGATNQPQHF
CDR3 DNA: TGCGCCAGCAGCTTACAGGGGGCAACCAATCAGCCCCAGCATTTT

V gene: TRBV6-1
clone size: NA
J gene: TRBJ2-7
D gene: TRBD1
CDR3 protein: CASSVPGQAYEQYF
CDR3 DNA: TGTGCCAGCAGTGTTCCGGGACAGGCCTACGAGCAGTACTTC

V gene: TRBV19
clone size: NA
J gene: TRBJ2-1
D gene: TRBD1
CDR3 protein: CASSIEDRGDEQFF
CDR3 DNA: TGTGCCAGTAGTATAGAGGACAGGGGCGATGAGCAGTTCTTC

V gene: TRBV4-1
clone size: NA
J gene: TRBJ1-1
D gene: NA
CDR3 protein: CASSPLGHDKPEAFF
CDR3 DNA: TGCGCCAGCAGCCCCTTGGGACACGATAAACCTGAAGCTTTCTTT

V gene: TRBV5-1
clone size: NA
J gene: TRBJ1-5
D gene: TRBD1
CDR3 protein: CASSYGQGAQPQHF
CDR3 DNA: TGCGCCAGCAGCTACGGACAGGGGGCCCAGCCCCAGCATTTT

V gene: TRBV7-9
clone size: once
J gene: TRBJ1-2
D gene: NA
CDR3 protein: CASSPGTVYGYTF
CDR3 DNA: TGTGCCAGCAGCCCCGGGACTGTCTATGGCTACACCTTC

V gene: TRBV7-2
clone size: NA
J gene: TRBJ1-1
D gene: NA
CDR3 protein: CASSLALAGWGDTEAFF
CDR3 DNA: TGTGCCAGCAGCTTAGCTCTGGCAGGATGGGGAGACACTGAAGCTTTCTTT

V gene: TRBV9
clone size: NA
J gene: TRBJ2-7
D gene: TRBD2
CDR3 protein: CASSPRPGGGLDSYEQYF
CDR3 DNA: TGTGCCAGCAGCCCTAGACCGGGGGGAGGACTAGACTCCTACGAGCAGTACTTC

V gene: TRBV6-1
clone size: NA
J gene: TRBJ1-1
D gene: NA
CDR3 protein: CASSEVSNTEAFF
CDR3 DNA: TGTGCCAGCAGTGAGGTGAGCAACACTGAAGCTTTCTTT

V gene: TRBV30
clone size: NA
J gene: TRBJ2-3
D gene: TRBD2
CDR3 protein: CAWSGLAGDTQYF
CDR3 DNA: TGTGCCTGGAGCGGACTAGCGGGGGATACGCAGTATTTT

V gene: TRBV28
clone size: once
J gene: TRBJ2-7
D gene: NA
CDR3 protein: CASSYATRGYYEQYF
CDR3 DNA: TGTGCCAGCAGCTACGCCACGCGGGGATACTACGAGCAGTACTTC

V gene: TRBV23-1
clone size: NA
J gene: TRBJ2-1
D gene: TRBD2
CDR3 protein: CASSQSGLAGKYNEQFF
CDR3 DNA: TGCGCCAGCAGTCAATCGGGGCTAGCGGGAAAGTACAATGAGCAGTTCTTC

V gene: TRBV4-3
clone size: NA
J gene: TRBJ2-1
D gene: NA
CDR3 protein: CASSQDTSKINEQFF
CDR3 DNA: TGCGCCAGCAGCCAAGATACGAGCAAAATCAATGAGCAGTTCTTC

V gene: TRBV5-1
clone size: NA
J gene: TRBJ1-1
D gene: TRBD1
CDR3 protein: CDGQGHSEAFF
CDR3 DNA: TGCGATGGACAGGGACATTCTGAAGCTTTCTTT

V gene: TRBV7-2
clone size: NA
J gene: TRBJ2-7
D gene: TRBD2
CDR3 protein: CASSSVTLAGGLEQYF
CDR3 DNA: TGTGCCAGCAGCTCAGTGACACTAGCGGGCGGTCTCGAGCAGTACTTC

V gene: TRBV2
clone size: NA
J gene: TRBJ2-3
D gene: TRBD2
CDR3 protein: CASSYSGRADTQYF
CDR3 DNA: TGTGCCAGCAGTTATAGCGGGAGAGCAGATACGCAGTATTTT

V gene: TRBV28
clone size: NA
J gene: TRBJ1-5
D gene: NA
CDR3 protein: CASSLGPGNQPQHF
CDR3 DNA: TGTGCCAGCAGTTTGGGGCCCGGCAATCAGCCCCAGCATTTT

V gene: TRBV18
clone size: NA
J gene: TRBJ2-7
D gene: NA
CDR3 protein: CASAKGDTYEQYF
CDR3 DNA: TGTGCCAGCGCTAAAGGGGACACCTACGAGCAGTACTTC

V gene: TRBV27
clone size: once
J gene: TRBJ2-7
D gene: TRBD1
CDR3 protein: CASSPGTGPYEQYF
CDR3 DNA: TGTGCCAGCAGTCCTGGGACAGGGCCCTACGAGCAGTACTTC

V gene: TRBV5-1
clone size: NA
J gene: TRBJ2-2
D gene: NA
CDR3 protein: CASSKGSTGELFF
CDR3 DNA: TGCGCCAGCAGCAAAGGGAGCACCGGGGAGCTGTTTTTT

V gene: TRBV6-5
clone size: NA
J gene: TRBJ2-4
D gene: NA
CDR3 protein: CASSPSIAKNIQYF
CDR3 DNA: TGTGCCAGCAGCCCCTCTATAGCCAAAAACATTCAGTACTTC

V gene: TRBV6-1
clone size: NA
J gene: TRBJ2-7
D gene: TRBD1
CDR3 protein: CASSDLRDRGIYEQYF
CDR3 DNA: TGTGCCAGCAGTGACCTCAGGGACAGGGGTATATACGAGCAGTACTTC

V gene: TRBV2
clone size: NA
J gene: TRBJ2-1
D gene: NA
CDR3 protein: CASSVVAEIYNEQFF
CDR3 DNA: TGTGCCAGCAGTGTAGTAGCGGAGATCTACAATGAGCAGTTCTTC

V gene: TRBV15
clone size: NA
J gene: TRBJ2-2
D gene: TRBD2
CDR3 protein: CATERERTGELFF
CDR3 DNA: TGTGCCACAGAGCGGGAGAGAACCGGGGAGCTGTTTTTT

V gene: TRBV2
clone size: NA
J gene: TRBJ2-7
D gene: TRBD2
CDR3 protein: CASRQGASGRGYEQYF
CDR3 DNA: TGTGCCAGCAGGCAGGGGGCTAGCGGGAGAGGATACGAGCAGTACTTC

V gene: TRBV5-4
clone size: NA
J gene: TRBJ2-3
D gene: NA
CDR3 protein: CASSLQDTDTQYF
CDR3 DNA: TGTGCCAGCAGCTTACAGGACACGGATACGCAGTATTTT